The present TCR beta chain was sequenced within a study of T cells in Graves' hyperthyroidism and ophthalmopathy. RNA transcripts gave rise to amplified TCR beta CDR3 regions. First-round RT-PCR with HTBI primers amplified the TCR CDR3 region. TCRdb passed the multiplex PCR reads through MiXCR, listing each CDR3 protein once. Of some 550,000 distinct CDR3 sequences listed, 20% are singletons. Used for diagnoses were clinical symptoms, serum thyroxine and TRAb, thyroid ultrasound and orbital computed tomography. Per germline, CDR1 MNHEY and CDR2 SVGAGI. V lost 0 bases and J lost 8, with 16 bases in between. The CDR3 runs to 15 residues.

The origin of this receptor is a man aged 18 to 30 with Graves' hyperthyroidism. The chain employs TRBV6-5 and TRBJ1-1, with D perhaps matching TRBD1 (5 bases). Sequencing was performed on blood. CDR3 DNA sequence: TGTGCCAGCAGTTACTCGGGGGGGGTGCAAGTCGAAGCTTTCTTT. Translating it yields CASSYSGGVQVEAFF.